The clone carrying this TCR beta chain was picked up one time. CDR1 and CDR2 (germline): SGHTA, FQGTGA. V was trimmed by 5 bases and J by 9 bases, leaving 26 bases between them. The CDR3 length is 18 residues. Assay: immunoSEQ multiplex PCR; the TCRdb copy retains only in-frame clones and omits some. The table includes some 320,000 clones, 65% to 90% detected once. These data originate in a study of blood T cell repertoires in COVID-19. Overall study: Nucleic acid was either cDNA or gDNA, and it came from T cells, B-cell-depleted T cells, or PBMCs.

The TCR was taken from a human donor in a cohort sampled during active COVID-19. V is TRBV7-3 and J is TRBJ1-6; D unclear. Sequenced material: peripheral blood. CDR3 protein: CASSRYRRPRPRGSPLHF. The CDR3 coding sequence is TGTGCCAGCAGCAGGTATAGAAGACCTAGACCTCGGGGTTCACCCCTCCACTTT. Based on the CDR3 plus reference TRBV7-3 and TRBJ1-6, the full variable domain is GAGVSQTPSNKVTEKGKYVELRCDPISGHTALYWYRQSLGQGPEFLIYFQGTGAADDSGLPNDRFFAVRPEGSVSTLKIQRTERGDSAVYLCASSRYRRPRPRGSPLHFGNGTRLTVT.